The entry that follows covers one T cell receptor (beta chain) sequence. Antigen unknown. Sample time point: blood 4 weeks post-SBRT, at nephrectomy. Treatment given: 15 Gy SBRT to primary tumor, nephrectomy 4 weeks later. Nephrectomy followed 15 Gy stereotactic body radiation by 4 weeks. Clear cell pathology was present in this patient's renal cell carcinoma. The data derive from a study of radiation and T cells in renal cell carcinoma. Study-wide results and limits: Pretreatment tumor biopsies were lacking, so baseline clonotypes are unknown. From baseline, blood top tumor clonotypes peaked at 2 weeks post-radiation.

With 1 base removed from V and 5 bases from J, the gap between germline ends came to 16 bases. CDR3 length equals 16 residues. Germline V lookup: CDR1 SGHAT, CDR2 FQDESV (reference sequence). The repertoire was sequenced with immunoSEQ multiplex PCR; TCRdb's copy has only in-frame clones and lacks some. The sample contains around 180,000 clones, roughly nine tenths of which appear only once. The genes are TRBV11-1 and TRBJ2-3; TRBD2 is a possible D gene (5 bases). This clonotype was obtained from a woman aged 45-65 years with renal cell carcinoma. The sequencing here drew on blood, taken from a patient whose treatment included radiotherapy and nephrectomy. The chain's CDR3 is CASSLGLQRRVDTQYF. The CDR3 bases are TGTGCCAGCAGCTTAGGGCTCCAGCGGAGAGTAGATACGCAGTATTTT.